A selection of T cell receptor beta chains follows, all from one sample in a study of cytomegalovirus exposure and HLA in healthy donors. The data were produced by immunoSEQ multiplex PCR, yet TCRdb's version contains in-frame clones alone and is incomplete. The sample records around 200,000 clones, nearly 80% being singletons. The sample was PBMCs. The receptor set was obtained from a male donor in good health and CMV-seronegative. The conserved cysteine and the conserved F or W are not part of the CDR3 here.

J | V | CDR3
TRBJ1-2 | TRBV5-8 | ASRVPRGGIGYT
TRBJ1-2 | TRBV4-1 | ASSHSTGQNYGYT
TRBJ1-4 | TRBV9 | ASSVGVTENEKLF
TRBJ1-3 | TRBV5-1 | ASSLVGGSSGNTIY
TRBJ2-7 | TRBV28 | ASSARGGSSYEQY
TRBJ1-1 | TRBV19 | ASSIRGPGTEAF
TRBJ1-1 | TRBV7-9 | SSSYPQAGAF
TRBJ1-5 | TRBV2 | ASRKDRVNQPQH
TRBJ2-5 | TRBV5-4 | ASRDRQGIGGETQY
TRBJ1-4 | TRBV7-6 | ASGWEIEKLF
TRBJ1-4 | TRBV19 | ASRQGDRSEKLF
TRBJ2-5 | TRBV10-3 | AISDLQETQY
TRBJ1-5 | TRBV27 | ASSLSPGQGSGTQPQH
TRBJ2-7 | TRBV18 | ASSGLSGQFYEQY
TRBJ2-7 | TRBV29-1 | SVEERQGRSYEQY
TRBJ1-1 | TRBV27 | ASSSLQGYTEAF
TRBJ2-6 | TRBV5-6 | ASSPDRGRSSGANVLT
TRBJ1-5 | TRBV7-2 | ASSSPDRGPNQPQH
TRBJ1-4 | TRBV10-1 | ASSESIKRAGSEKLF
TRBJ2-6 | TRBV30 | AWSVQGSSGANVLT
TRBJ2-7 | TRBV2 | ASSEAPRALEQY
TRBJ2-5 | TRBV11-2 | ASRRGETQY
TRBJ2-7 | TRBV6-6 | ASSPTGGSYEQY
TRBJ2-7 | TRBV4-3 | ASSQVGGEGEQY
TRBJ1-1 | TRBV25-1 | ASSEETGALNTEAF
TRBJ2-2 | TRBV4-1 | ASTEGALAGELF
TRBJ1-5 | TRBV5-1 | ASSLGVEGNQPQH
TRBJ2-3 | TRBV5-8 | ASSPGLPGDSTSGDTQY
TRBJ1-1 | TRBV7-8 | ASSFQGPMNTEAF
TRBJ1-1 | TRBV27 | ASSLSDREGAF
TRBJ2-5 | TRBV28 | ASSLAASGGELETQY
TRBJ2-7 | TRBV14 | ASSPTGAKVYEQY
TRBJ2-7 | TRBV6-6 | ASTGLAISYEQY
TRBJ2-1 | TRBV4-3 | ASSPGLARSEQF
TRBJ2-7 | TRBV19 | ASSIGGQGLTYEQY
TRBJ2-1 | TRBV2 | ASSTVAGEYNEQF
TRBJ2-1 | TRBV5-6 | ASSPSQDEQF
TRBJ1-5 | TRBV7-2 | ASSLVQNQPQH
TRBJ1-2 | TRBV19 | ASYLGAGSGYT